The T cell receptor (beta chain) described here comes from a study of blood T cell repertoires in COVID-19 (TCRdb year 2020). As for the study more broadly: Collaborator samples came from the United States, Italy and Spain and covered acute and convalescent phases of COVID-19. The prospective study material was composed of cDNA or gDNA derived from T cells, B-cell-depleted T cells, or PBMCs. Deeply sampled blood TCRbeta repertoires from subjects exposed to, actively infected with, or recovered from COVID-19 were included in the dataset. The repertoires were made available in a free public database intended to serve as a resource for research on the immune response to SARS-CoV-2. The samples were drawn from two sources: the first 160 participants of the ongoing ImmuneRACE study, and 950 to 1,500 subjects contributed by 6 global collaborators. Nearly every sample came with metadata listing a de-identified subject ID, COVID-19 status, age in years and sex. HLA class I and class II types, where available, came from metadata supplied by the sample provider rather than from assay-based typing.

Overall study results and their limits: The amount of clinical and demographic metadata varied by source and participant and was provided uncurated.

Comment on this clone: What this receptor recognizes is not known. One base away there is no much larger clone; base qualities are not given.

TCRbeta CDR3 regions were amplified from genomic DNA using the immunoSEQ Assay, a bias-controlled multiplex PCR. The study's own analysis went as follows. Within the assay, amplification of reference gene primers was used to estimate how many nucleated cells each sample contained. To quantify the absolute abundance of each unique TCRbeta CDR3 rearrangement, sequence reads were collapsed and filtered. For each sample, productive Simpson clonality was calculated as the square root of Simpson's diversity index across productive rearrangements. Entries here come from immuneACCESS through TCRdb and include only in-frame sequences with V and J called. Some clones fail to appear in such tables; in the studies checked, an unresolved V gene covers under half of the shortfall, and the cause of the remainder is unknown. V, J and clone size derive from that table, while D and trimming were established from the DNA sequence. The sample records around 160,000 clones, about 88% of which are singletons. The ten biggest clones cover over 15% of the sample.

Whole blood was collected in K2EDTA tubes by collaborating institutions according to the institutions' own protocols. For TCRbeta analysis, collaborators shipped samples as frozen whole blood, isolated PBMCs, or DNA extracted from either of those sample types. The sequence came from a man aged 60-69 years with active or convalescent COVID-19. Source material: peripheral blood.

The DNA sequence is given as TGTGCCAGCAGGCCCCCACGGGGTGAAGCTTTCTTT. Its coded protein is CASRPPRGEAFF. This sequence uses TRBV3-1 (or the pseudogene TRBV3-2) and TRBJ1-1; there is no confident call for the D gene. Between the V and J ends, shortened by 6 bases and 7 bases respectively, the junction contains 12 bases. CDR1 and CDR2, per the germline V gene (reference sequence), are LGHDT and YNNKEL. The CDR3 holds 12 amino acids from the cysteine to the phenylalanine. Of the read, only the CDR3 DNA is kept; its 36 bases are in frame from base 1.